Listed below are T cell receptor beta chains from one sample, sequenced in a study of T cell repertoires in cytomegalovirus infection. Their recognized antigens are unknown. TCRdb reprocessed the reads with MiXCR, giving one entry per CDR3 protein. Here the sample spans around 85,000 distinct CDR3 sequences, about 45% being singletons. The sequences come from CD8+ T cells from cultured PBMCs, collected from culture after CMV antigen stimulation. The receptors come from a human donor in good health (CMV status not recorded). Some clones in this sample may be carry-over from other donors' samples. Both conserved end residues are part of each CDR3. A D gene is named only where the DNA matches it firmly. Size is stated for part of the rows, as once, few or many counts, or as a class when the clone is expanded.

clone size	V gene	J gene	D gene	CDR3 DNA	CDR3 protein
once	TRBV6-8	TRBJ1-2	NA	TGTGCCACCTTAAACCGGGAGAACTATGGCTACACCTTC	CATLNRENYGYTF
few	TRBV19	TRBJ2-3	TRBD2	TGTGCCACTAAGACTAGCGGGAGCGGTGATACGCAGTATTTT	CATKTSGSGDTQYF
NA	TRBV11-2	TRBJ1-1	NA	TGTGCCAGCAGAACAGGGTTCACTGAAGCTTTCTTT	CASRTGFTEAFF
NA	TRBV7-4	TRBJ1-2	TRBD1	TGTGCCAGCAGCCCCGACAGGGCCGATGGCTACACCTTC	CASSPDRADGYTF
NA	TRBV11-2	TRBJ1-5	TRBD1	TGTGCCAGCAGCTTGTACAGGGGAGGTCAGCCCCAGCATTTT	CASSLYRGGQPQHF
NA	TRBV7-7	TRBJ2-1	NA	TGTGCTAGCAGCTTAGCCAGGGGTGGGCGGGCGAGCTCCTACAATGAGCAGTTCTTC	CASSLARGGRASSYNEQFF
few	TRBV12-3/TRBV12-4	TRBJ2-1	TRBD1	TGTGCCAGCAGTTTGGGACAGGGGGATGAGCAGTTCTTC	CASSLGQGDEQFF
few	TRBV4-1	TRBJ2-2	NA	TGCGCCAGCAGCCAAGGACAGAACACCGGGGAGCTGTTTTTT	CASSQGQNTGELFF
NA	TRBV7-6	TRBJ2-1	TRBD2	TGTGCCAGCAAGGGCCTAGCGGGGGGCATGGCTAATAATGAGCAGTTCTTC	CASKGLAGGMANNEQFF
NA	TRBV7-9	TRBJ2-7	NA	TGTGCCAGCAGCTCCACGCGACAGGTCTACGAGCAGTACTTC	CASSSTRQVYEQYF
NA	TRBV7-6	TRBJ2-1	TRBD2	TGTGCCAGCAGCTCGGGGGGGACATACAATGAGCAGTTCTTC	CASSSGGTYNEQFF
NA	TRBV28	TRBJ2-2	NA	TGTGCCAGCAGTTCCCCTTTTAGGCGGGTGAACACCGGGGAGCTGTTTTTT	CASSSPFRRVNTGELFF
few	TRBV6-6	TRBJ2-7	TRBD2	TGTGCCAGCAGTTACTCGATCCAGCGGGATGACTACGAGCAGTACTTC	CASSYSIQRDDYEQYF
once	TRBV28	TRBJ2-5	TRBD2	TGTGCCAGCAGTTTTCCCCCCGGGACTAGCGGAGGGAGGACAGGGGAGACCCAGTACTTC	CASSFPPGTSGGRTGETQYF
NA	TRBV11-2	TRBJ1-2	NA	TGTGCCAGCAGCCCCCTGACAGGCCCTCTTGGGTATGGCTACACCTTC	CASSPLTGPLGYGYTF
NA	TRBV19	TRBJ2-2	NA	TGTGCCAGTAGTACCCCTAAGGTCAGGCCGATTTCGAACACCGGGGAGCTGTTTTTT	CASSTPKVRPISNTGELFF
NA	TRBV20-1	TRBJ1-5	TRBD1	TGCAGTGCCCGGCAGGGGGGAAGGAGCAATCAGCCCCAGCATTTT	CSARQGGRSNQPQHF
NA	TRBV4-1	TRBJ2-1	NA	TGCGCCAGCAGCCAAGTGTTGGACGCCAATGAGCAGTTCTTC	CASSQVLDANEQFF
once	TRBV25-1	TRBJ2-3	NA	TGTGCCAGCAGTGAATTACAGAATACGCAGTATTTT	CASSELQNTQYF
NA	TRBV7-9	TRBJ2-3	TRBD2	TGTGCCAGCAGCAGGGGACTAGCGGAGATGGATACGCAGTATTTT	CASSRGLAEMDTQYF
once	TRBV2	TRBJ1-6	TRBD1	TGTGCCAGCAGTGAAGTTTCTAACATCGGGACAGAAAATTCACCCCTCCACTTT	CASSEVSNIGTENSPLHF
NA	TRBV3-1	TRBJ2-3	NA	TGTGCCAGCAGCCCGGAACAAAGGGTCACAGATACGCAGTATTTT	CASSPEQRVTDTQYF
NA	TRBV11-2	TRBJ2-3	TRBD2	TGTGCCAGCAGCTTAGGATCCGGACTAGCGGCATTCACAGATACGCAGTATTTT	CASSLGSGLAAFTDTQYF
NA	TRBV7-6	TRBJ2-1	TRBD2	TGTGCCAGCAGCTCCTGGACTAGCGGGGGAAACAATGAGCAGTTCTTC	CASSSWTSGGNNEQFF
NA	TRBV4-1	TRBJ2-5	TRBD2	TGCGCCAGCAGCCAAGATCGGGGTCGGGAGGAGGAAGAGACCCAGTACTTC	CASSQDRGREEEETQYF
NA	TRBV2	TRBJ1-1	NA	TGTGCCAGCACCCGGGACCCGGGAACTGAAGCTTTCTTT	CASTRDPGTEAFF
NA	TRBV6-5	TRBJ1-1	NA	TGTGCCAGCAGTTATAATAAGAACACTGAAGCTTTCTTT	CASSYNKNTEAFF
once	TRBV6-2/TRBV6-3	TRBJ2-1	NA	TGTGCCAGCAGTTACCGGTCCAATGAGCAGTTCTTC	CASSYRSNEQFF
NA	TRBV29-1	TRBJ2-1	NA	TGCAGCGTTGTTACACAGTCTAGGAATGAGCAGTTCTTC	CSVVTQSRNEQFF
NA	TRBV20-1	TRBJ2-1	NA	TGCAGTGCACCAGACGTTAACAATGAGCAGTTCTTC	CSAPDVNNEQFF
few	TRBV19	TRBJ2-7	NA	TGTGCCAGTAGCCAGGAGAGCGGCCGATTCTCCTACGAGCAGTACTTC	CASSQESGRFSYEQYF
NA	TRBV2	TRBJ2-7	TRBD1	TGTGCCAGCAGTAAACAGGGGATCCTGGACGAGCAGTACTTC	CASSKQGILDEQYF
few	TRBV27	TRBJ1-1	TRBD1	TGTGCCAGCAGTTTGGGACAGGGCCACACTGAAGCTTTCTTT	CASSLGQGHTEAFF
NA	TRBV27	TRBJ1-3	NA	TGTGCCAGCAGTTTAAAGTCACCAGGCAGACCTGGAAACACCATATATTTT	CASSLKSPGRPGNTIYF
few	TRBV20-1	TRBJ2-7	NA	TGCAGTGCTAGAGGTGCAATCGGAGGGGCCTACGAGCAGTACTTC	CSARGAIGGAYEQYF
few	TRBV11-2	TRBJ2-5	TRBD2	TGTGCCAGCGGGACTAGCGGGGGACCCCAAGAGACCCAGTACTTC	CASGTSGGPQETQYF
NA	TRBV30	TRBJ1-5	NA	TGTGCCTGGAATCTTCCATATAGCAATCAGCCCCAGCATTTT	CAWNLPYSNQPQHF